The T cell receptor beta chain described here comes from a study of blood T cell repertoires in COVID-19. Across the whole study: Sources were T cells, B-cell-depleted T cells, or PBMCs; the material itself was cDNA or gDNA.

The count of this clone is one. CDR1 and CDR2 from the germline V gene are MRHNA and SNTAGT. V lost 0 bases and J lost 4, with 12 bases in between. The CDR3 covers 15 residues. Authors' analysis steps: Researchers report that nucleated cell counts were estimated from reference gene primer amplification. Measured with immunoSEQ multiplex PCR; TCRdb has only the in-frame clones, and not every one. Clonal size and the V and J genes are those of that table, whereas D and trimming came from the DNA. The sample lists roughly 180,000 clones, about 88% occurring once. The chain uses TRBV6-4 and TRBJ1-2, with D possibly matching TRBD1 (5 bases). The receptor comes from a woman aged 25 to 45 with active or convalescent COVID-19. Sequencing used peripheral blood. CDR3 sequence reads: CASSDSGGSLYGYTF. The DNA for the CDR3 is TGTGCCAGCAGTGACTCGGGGGGATCCCTCTATGGCTACACCTTC.